One sample yielded the 20 T cell receptor beta chains listed below, sequenced in a study of regulatory T cells in long-lasting Graves disease. As for time point: persistent/refractory GD, antithyroid drugs over 5 years with positive TRAb. The TCR library used RNA extracted from PBMCs. Investigators prepared the TCR beta libraries by applying iRepertoire HTBI primers and Arm-PCR of CDR3 regions. TCRdb processed the multiplex PCR reads anew with MiXCR; each CDR3 protein has one entry. This sample yields 350,000 to 450,000 distinct CDR3 sequences, of which less than 25% are seen a single time; 20% to 25% belongs to the top ten. Sequences were derived from peripheral blood mononuclear cells (PBMCs), sampled when the disease was refractory, from a patient treated with antithyroid drugs. The receptors come from a female donor with Graves disease.

This clonotype was seen only a few times. In DNA form, the CDR3 reads TGTGCCAGCAGTTTAGGGCTAGGGCAGTTCTTC. This sequence encodes CASSLGLGQFF. The chain carries TRBV28 and TRBJ2-1; D unclear. The CDR3 loop spans 11 amino acids. CDR1 is MDHEN and CDR2 is SYDVKM in the germline V gene. V shed 2 bases and J shed 12 bases, with 8 bases lying between them.

Worth noting for this clonotype: A clone one base away is much larger, so this may be a read error. The CDR3 DNA reads as TGTGCCAGCAATTCAACCCTGACAGGGAGCTATGGCTACACCTTC. It yields the protein CASNSTLTGSYGYTF. The V call is TRBV28, the J call TRBJ1-2; 7 positions match TRBD1. V was clipped by 7 bases and J by 4 bases; unmatched bases: 12. Looked up from germline, CDR1 is MDHEN and CDR2 is SYDVKM. The CDR3 is made up of 15 amino acids.

The V gene is TRBV5-1, the J gene TRBJ1-1; perhaps TRBD1 as D (6 bases). The ends were cut back, 0 bases at V and 12 bases at J, with 15 bases in the middle. Germline V gives CDR1 SGHRS, CDR2 YFSETQ. The CDR3 consists of 13 residues. CDR3 residues: CASSLVQGSSSFF. In DNA form, the CDR3 reads TGCGCCAGCAGCTTGGTACAGGGCTCGTCTTCTTTCTTT. Full variable domain (missing parts from reference TRBV5-1 and TRBJ1-1): KAGVTQTPRYLIKTRGQQVTLSCSPISGHRSVSWYQQTPGQGLQFLFEYFSETQRNKGNFPGRFSGRQFSNSRSEMNVSTLELGDSALYLCASSLVQGSSSFFGQGTRLTVV.

About this clonotype itself: In this CDR3 the conserved last residue, phenylalanine or tryptophan, is missing, so a read error is likely. This chain uses TRBV7-3 with TRBJ2-7; tentatively, D is TRBD2 (5 bases). The CDR3 spans 14 residues. Germline CDR1 is SGHTA and CDR2 is FQGTGA. Trimming took 1 base from V and 2 from J, leaving 9 bases between them. The CDR3 sequence is CASSLMQRAYEQYI. CDR3 sequence (DNA): TGTGCCAGCAGCTTAATGCAGAGGGCCTACGAGCAGTACATC.

This clonotype has more than one count but fewer than ten. This sequence joins TRBV9 and TRBJ2-2, with 10 bases that match TRBD1. The CDR3 runs to 16 residues. V shed 0 bases, J shed 7 bases, and the junction held 6 bases outside the gene matches. In germline, CDR1 is SGDLS, CDR2 YYNGEE. The CDR3 DNA follows: TGTGCCAGCAGCGTAGTGACAGGGGGCGCAAACGGGGAGCTGTTTTTT. Amino acid sequence: CASSVVTGGANGELFF.

This clonotype was counted only a few times. DNA of the CDR3: TGTGCCAGCAGTGCAAAAACTAGCGGGCGAGGTACCGGGGAGCTGTTTTTT. Protein sequence: CASSAKTSGRGTGELFF. The V and J genes are TRBV6-1 and TRBJ2-2, with 9 bases that match TRBD2. With 4 bases clipped from V and 5 bases from J, the junction kept 11 bases outside the gene matches. The V gene's germline CDR1 is MNHNS and CDR2 SASEGT. The CDR3 runs 17 residues.

This clonotype was seen a handful of times. The CDR3 here is CASSKNRDADSYEQYF. CDR3 sequence (DNA): TGCGCCAGCAGCAAAAACCGGGACGCCGACTCCTACGAGCAGTACTTC. This rearrangement joins TRBV5-1 to TRBJ2-7, with D perhaps matching TRBD1 or TRBD2 (5 bases each). Trimming shortened V by 4 bases and J by 0 bases, and 17 bases separated the two germline ends. Germline V gene lookup returns CDR1 SGHRS and CDR2 YFSETQ. The length of the CDR3 is 16 residues.

This clonotype has a count of ten or more. V is TRBV11-2 and J is TRBJ2-7; D is possibly TRBD2 (7 bases). Trimming stripped 5 bases from V and 0 bases from J, with 17 bases between. There are 16 residues in the CDR3. Looked up from germline, CDR1 is SGHAT and CDR2 is FQNNGV. CDR3 loop: CASSLQGLAVSYEQYF. CDR3 coding DNA: TGTGCCAGCAGCCTTCAGGGGCTAGCGGTCTCCTACGAGCAGTACTTC.

This clonotype has a count of ten or more. The V and J genes are TRBV11-1 and TRBJ2-7; D may be TRBD2 (6 bases). The length of the CDR3 is 14 residues. The V end lost 3 bases, the J end lost 3 bases, and 12 bases lay between the germline ends. CDR1 and CDR2 from the germline V gene are SGHAT and FQDESV (reference sequence). CDR3 nucleotides: TGTGCCAGCAGCTTGGGACTCTCGGACTACGAGCAGTACTTC. Translated: CASSLGLSDYEQYF.

This clonotype was counted between two and nine times. CDR3 in DNA: TGCAGTGCTATATTTACCCCTACTAACACTGAAGCTTTCTTT. This encodes CSAIFTPTNTEAFF. The rearrangement joins TRBV20-1 to TRBJ1-1; D gene uncertain. The length of the CDR3 is 14 residues. From germline, CDR1 is DFQATT and CDR2 SNEGSKA (reference sequence). V was cut by 4 bases and J by 2 bases, with 14 bases left in between.

This clonotype was observed at least ten times. The rearrangement joins TRBV12-3 or TRBV12-4 to TRBJ2-2, with TRBD2 as a possible D gene (6 bases). This CDR3 region has 15 residues. The V gene lost 3 bases and the J gene lost 5 bases, with 13 bases spanning the gap. The CDR3 reads CASSLVQAGTGELFF. As DNA, the CDR3 is TGTGCCAGCAGTTTGGTTCAGGCGGGGACCGGGGAGCTGTTTTTT.

A few counts support this clonotype. The V gene is TRBV11-2, the J gene TRBJ2-2; D is possibly TRBD2 (5 bases). Germline lookup yields CDR1 SGHAT and CDR2 FQNNGV. The CDR3 spans 14 residues. V lost 5 bases and J 4 bases, leaving 11 bases between the germline ends. CDR3 bases: TGTGCCAGCAGCCCCTTAGGAGGCACCGGGGAGCTGTTTTTT. Protein: CASSPLGGTGELFF. Using reference TRBV11-2 and TRBJ2-2 for the parts outside the CDR3, the full variable domain is EAGVAQSPRYKIIEKRQSVAFWCNPISGHATLYWYQQILGQGPKLLIQFQNNGVVDDSQLPKDRFSAERLKGVDSTLKIQPAKLEDSAVYLCASSPLGGTGELFFGEGSRLTVL.

There are a few counts of this clonotype. The rearrangement links TRBV4-3 to TRBJ1-2, with D unclear. Germline CDR1 is LGHNA and CDR2 is YSLEER. V was cut by 2 bases and J by 0 bases, with 13 bases left in between. The CDR3 contains 16 residues. The CDR3 DNA is TGCGCCAGCAGCCAACACTTAAACTGGGCTAACTATGGCTACACCTTC. Amino acid sequence: CASSQHLNWANYGYTF.

This clonotype was recorded many times. The chain couples TRBV28 to TRBJ2-7; 12 nucleotides align to TRBD2. There are 17 residues in the CDR3. With 7 bases clipped from V and 0 bases from J, the junction kept 10 bases outside the gene matches. In germline, CDR1 is MDHEN, CDR2 SYDVKM. The CDR3 here is CASTMGTSGLNSYEQYF. In DNA, the CDR3 is TGTGCCAGCACCATGGGGACTAGCGGGCTGAACTCCTACGAGCAGTACTTC.

This clonotype has at least ten counts. The gene calls are TRBV7-2 and TRBJ2-5; unclear D gene. This CDR3 region has 16 residues. The germline V and J ends were trimmed by 4 bases and 4 bases, with 19 bases remaining between them. The germline gives CDR1 SGHTA, CDR2 FQGNSA. The CDR3 bases are TGTGCCAGCAGCTCCAGAGGTGCCAGGTTTGGAGAGACCCAGTACTTC. Protein: CASSSRGARFGETQYF.

The chain employs TRBV6-2 or TRBV6-3 and TRBJ2-1; 9 bases map to TRBD2. Germline CDR1 and CDR2: MNHEY and SVGEGT. The V and J ends lost 4 bases and 5 bases, in that order; junction bases with no gene match: 9. CDR3 size: 16 residues. The CDR3 here is CASSSLSGSSHNEQFF. The CDR3 coding sequence is TGTGCCAGCAGTTCCCTTAGCGGGAGTTCCCACAATGAGCAGTTCTTC.

This sequence joins TRBV29-1 and TRBJ2-1; TRBD2 matches at 12 bases. CDR1 and CDR2 from the germline V gene are SQVTM and ANQGSEA. J was trimmed by 8 bases and V by 4 bases; bases with no gene match: 9. CDR3 size: 15 residues. CDR3 sequence reads: CSVGASGRAWDEQFF. The CDR3 DNA sequence: TGCAGCGTTGGGGCTAGCGGGAGGGCATGGGATGAGCAGTTCTTC.

This clonotype showed up just a few times. This rearrangement joins TRBV7-2 to TRBJ1-6; D is unclear. There are 15 residues in the CDR3. The ends were cut back, 1 base at V and 1 base at J, with 5 bases in the middle. Germline V gene lookup returns CDR1 SGHTA and CDR2 FQGNSA. CDR3 amino acids: CASSLDGSYNSPLHF. CDR3 bases: TGTGCCAGCAGCTTAGACGGGTCCTATAATTCACCCCTCCACTTT. Supplemented by reference TRBV7-2 and TRBJ1-6, the full variable domain reads GAGVSQSPSNKVTEKGKDVELRCDPISGHTALYWYRQSLGQGLEFLIYFQGNSAPDKSGLPSDRFSAERTGGSVSTLTIQRTQQEDSAVYLCASSLDGSYNSPLHFGNGTRLTVT.

The gene calls are TRBV10-2 and TRBJ2-3; D not resolved. The V and J ends lost 6 bases and 2 bases respectively, with 15 bases between them. CDR1 and CDR2 from the germline V gene are WSHSY and SAAADI. The CDR3 is made up of 15 amino acids. The CDR3 loop reads CASSVEVGHTDTQYF. The CDR3 DNA follows: TGCGCCAGCAGCGTAGAAGTTGGGCACACAGATACGCAGTATTTT.

Ten or more counts support this clonotype. V gene TRBV12-3 or TRBV12-4 combines with J gene TRBJ2-7; D perhaps matches TRBD2 (7 bases). CDR3 size: 19 residues. Deletions cut 6 bases from V and 0 bases from J, with 27 bases between. CDR3 region: CASSKNREWAGDYSYEQYF. DNA for the CDR3: TGTGCCAGCAGCAAAAACAGGGAATGGGCGGGAGACTACTCCTACGAGCAGTACTTC.